These 29 T cell receptor beta chains originate from one sample sequenced in a study of blood T cell repertoires in COVID-19. The data were produced by immunoSEQ multiplex PCR, yet TCRdb's version contains in-frame clones alone and is incomplete. The sample includes 200,000 to 250,000 clones, around 90% seen only once; the top ten take 6.5%. The sequenced sample consisted of peripheral blood. The receptors were sampled from a man aged 55 to 70 who had recovered from COVID-19.

This clone has a single count. This sequence joins TRBV5-1 and TRBJ2-3; 13 bases match TRBD2. Per the germline V gene, CDR1 is SGHRS and CDR2 is YFSETQ. The junction had 3 bases not matched to a gene; V was cut back by 2 bases and J by 0 bases. CDR3 length equals 17 residues. CDR3 in amino acids: CASSFMGLAGSTDTQYF. The CDR3 DNA follows: TGCGCCAGCAGCTTCATGGGACTAGCGGGGAGCACAGATACGCAGTATTTT.

CDR3 nucleotide sequence: TGTGCTAGCCAACAGGGGCCCTCTGGAAACACCATATATTTT. Amino acids: CASQQGPSGNTIYF. J is TRBJ1-3 and V is TRBV12-5; 7 bases line up with TRBD1. Per germline, CDR1 LGHNT and CDR2 FRNRAP. Unmatched junction bases numbered 5, after V lost 9 bases and J lost 0 bases. The CDR3 contains 14 residues.

The chain uses TRBV18 and TRBJ2-7, with TRBD1 as a possible D gene (7 bases). V was shortened by 4 bases and J by 3 bases, with 13 bases between the two germline ends. The CDR3 is 14 amino acids. The V gene's germline CDR1 is KGHSH and CDR2 LQKENI. CDR3 sequence (DNA): TGTGCCAGCTCACTCCTCAGGGGGGACTACGAGCAGTACTTC. This sequence encodes CASSLLRGDYEQYF.

This chain uses TRBV12-2 with TRBJ2-1; TRBD2 is taken as the D call from the table, unchecked against the DNA. TRBV12-2 has pseudogene status. There are 17 residues in the CDR3. Here the CDR3 reads CASPPTPREGPTEEQFF. DNA for the CDR3: TGTGCAAGCCCCCCCACCCCAAGGGAGGGCCCCACGGAGGAGCAGTTCTTC.

The chain employs TRBV5-1 and TRBJ1-2; 7 bases agree with TRBD1. Trimming removed 1 base from V and 2 bases from J; junction bases left unmatched: 5. The CDR3 runs to 15 residues. From germline, CDR1 is SGHRS and CDR2 YFSETQ. CDR3 sequence (DNA): TGCGCCAGCAGCTTGCAGGGGGGCCAGAACTATGGCTACACCTTC. Amino acid sequence: CASSLQGGQNYGYTF.

The V and J genes are TRBV6-5 and TRBJ2-5; no clear D gene. Germline V gene lookup returns CDR1 MNHEY and CDR2 SVGAGI. Trimming removed 6 bases from V and 1 base from J, with 9 bases in between. The CDR3 totals 13 residues. This chain's CDR3 is CASRTSPQETQYF. The DNA for the CDR3 is TGTGCCAGCAGAACGAGCCCCCAAGAGACCCAGTACTTC.

A single count supports this clone. DNA of the CDR3: TGTGCCAGCGGGAGTTTTGGAGAGACCCAGTACTTC. This encodes CASGSFGETQYF. V is TRBV28 and J is TRBJ2-5, with D maybe TRBD2 (5 bases). V was pared by 8 bases and J by 4 bases, with 11 bases between. CDR1 and CDR2 from the germline V gene are MDHEN and SYDVKM. The CDR3 runs to 12 residues.

The chain employs TRBV27 and TRBJ1-6; unclear D gene. Germline V gene data show CDR1 as MNHEY and CDR2 as SMNVEV (reference sequence). The V gene lost 0 bases and the J gene lost 6 bases, with 12 bases spanning the gap. This CDR3 has 16 amino acids. In DNA, the CDR3 is TGTGCCAGCAGTTTATCTCTACTTGGGAGTAATTCACCCCTCCACTTT. It specifies CASSLSLLGSNSPLHF.

The chain joins TRBV7-9 to TRBJ2-1; 7 nucleotides line up with TRBD2. J was trimmed by 10 bases and V by 5 bases; bases with no gene match: 8. This CDR3 is built from 13 residues. CDR1 is SEHNR and CDR2 is FQNEAQ in the germline V gene (reference sequence). For the CDR3, the DNA is TGTGCCAGCAGCCCGCCGGCGGGGGAAGAGCAGTTCTTC. It translates to CASSPPAGEEQFF. The full variable domain, with the rest looked up from reference TRBV7-9 and TRBJ2-1, is DTGVSQNPRHKITKRGQNVTFRCDPISEHNRLYWYRQTLGQGPEFLTYFQNEAQLEKSRLLSDRFSAERPKGSFSTLEIQRTEQGDSAMYLCASSPPAGEEQFFGPGTRLTVL.

This chain joins TRBV5-1 and TRBJ1-1, with 7 bases fitting TRBD1. Germline V lookup: CDR1 SGHRS, CDR2 YFSETQ. This CDR3 spans 14 amino acids. V dropped 3 bases and J dropped 4; count of bases not matched to a gene: 6. The CDR3 DNA reads as TGCGCCAGCAGCTCAGGGCCAGGGGGCACTGAAGCTTTCTTT. Translated, it gives CASSSGPGGTEAFF.

The chain recombines TRBV5-1 with TRBJ2-2; TRBD1 is a possible D gene (6 bases). V was trimmed by 5 bases and J by 5 bases, leaving 10 bases between them. This CDR3 is 13 amino acids long. Looked up from germline, CDR1 is SGHRS and CDR2 is YFSETQ. In DNA form, the CDR3 reads TGCGCCAGCAGGACAGGTTGGACCGGGGAGCTGTTTTTT. Amino acid sequence: CASRTGWTGELFF. The full variable domain, in which reference TRBV5-1 and TRBJ2-2 provide the parts outside the CDR3, is KAGVTQTPRYLIKTRGQQVTLSCSPISGHRSVSWYQQTPGQGLQFLFEYFSETQRNKGNFPGRFSGRQFSNSRSEMNVSTLELGDSALYLCASRTGWTGELFFGEGSRLTVL.

This chain uses TRBV5-1 with TRBJ1-1; D might be TRBD1 (5 bases). With 3 bases removed from V and 1 base from J, the gap between germline ends came to 10 bases. Germline V gene data show CDR1 as SGHRS and CDR2 as YFSETQ. The CDR3 is made up of 14 amino acids. The CDR3, as DNA: TGCGCCAGCAGCTCAATTGGACAGAACACTGAAGCTTTCTTT. It yields the protein CASSSIGQNTEAFF.

The chain links TRBV18 to TRBJ2-3; 12 positions agree with TRBD2. The germline gives CDR1 KGHSH, CDR2 LQKENI. The length of the CDR3 is 15 residues. Unmatched junction bases numbered 1, after V lost 3 bases and J lost 3 bases. For the CDR3, the DNA is TGTGCCAGCTCACCCGGACTAGCGGGGACAGATACGCAGTATTTT. The encoded protein is CASSPGLAGTDTQYF.

The chain employs TRBV2 and TRBJ2-6, with 9 bases aligning to TRBD1. The germline CDR1 and CDR2 sequences are SNHLY and FYNNEI. The V and J ends lost 11 bases and 4 bases, in that order; junction bases with no gene match: 6. The length of the CDR3 is 14 residues. Written as DNA, the CDR3 is TGTGCCTCCGGACAGGGGACAGGGGCCAACGTCCTGACTTTC. Translating it yields CASGQGTGANVLTF.

The rearrangement uses TRBV5-1 and TRBJ2-7, with 9 bases aligning to TRBD2. The CDR3 extends over 15 amino acids. Germline CDR1 SGHRS, CDR2 YFSETQ. V gave up 0 bases and J gave up 2 bases; unmatched junction bases: 3. The CDR3 sequence: CASSLGLAGTYEQYF. In DNA form, the CDR3 reads TGCGCCAGCAGCTTGGGTCTAGCGGGGACCTACGAGCAGTACTTC.

This sequence joins TRBV9 and TRBJ2-1; perhaps TRBD2 as D (5 bases). The CDR3 sequence is 12 residues long. The V end was cut by 4 bases, the J end by 8 bases, with 10 bases between. Germline V gives CDR1 SGDLS, CDR2 YYNGEE. The CDR3 DNA sequence: TGTGCCAGCAGCCCACTACTAGATGAGCAGTTCTTC. Encoded protein: CASSPLLDEQFF.

The CDR3: CATRDRSFSDTQYF. The CDR3 DNA is TGTGCCACCCGGGACAGAAGTTTTTCAGATACGCAGTATTTT. This chain joins TRBV2 and TRBJ2-3; the match to TRBD1 covers 7 bases. V lost 10 bases to trimming and J lost 4 bases; unmatched junction nucleotides: 11. The CDR3 is 14 residues long. Germline CDR1 reads SNHLY; CDR2 reads FYNNEI.

This clone was counted only a few times. V is TRBV7-3 and J is TRBJ2-7; 8 bases are a match to TRBD1. Germline V gene sequence: CDR1 SGHTA, CDR2 FQGTGA. CDR3 size: 15 residues. The ends lost 2 bases at V and 4 bases at J; junction bases unmatched: 7. The CDR3 spells CASSLGQGPGYEQYF. The CDR3, as DNA: TGTGCCAGCAGCTTAGGACAGGGTCCGGGGTACGAGCAGTACTTC. The whole variable domain, remainder taken from reference TRBV7-3 and TRBJ2-7, is GAGVSQTPSNKVTEKGKYVELRCDPISGHTALYWYRQSLGQGPEFLIYFQGTGAADDSGLPNDRFFAVRPEGSVSTLKIQRTERGDSAVYLCASSLGQGPGYEQYFGPGTRLTVT.

J is TRBJ2-5 and V is TRBV6-2 or TRBV6-3, with TRBD2 as a possible D gene (5 bases). V lost 6 bases, J lost 5 bases, and 19 bases lay in between. Germline V lookup: CDR1 MNHEY, CDR2 SVGEGT. The CDR3 totals 15 residues. The CDR3 sequence: CASSPSAGSGETQYF. The DNA of the CDR3 is TGTGCCAGCAGCCCCTCGGCGGGTTCCGGGGAGACCCAGTACTTC.

V and J are TRBV6-1 and TRBJ1-4, with D uncertain. The ends were cut back, 5 bases at V and 8 bases at J, with 15 bases in the middle. This CDR3 has 14 residues. Germline CDR1 and CDR2: MNHNS and SASEGT. The CDR3 DNA follows: TGTGCCAGCAGTTCCAACCGGGATATAGAAAAACTGTTTTTT. The encoded protein is CASSSNRDIEKLFF.

CDR3 DNA: TGTGCCAGCAGCTTGACCGGACAGGGTGGGAGGATGAACACTGAAGCTTTCTTT. This gives the protein CASSLTGQGGRMNTEAFF. This chain links TRBV11-2 with TRBJ1-1; 8 positions match TRBD1. V trimming: 3 bases; J trimming: 0 bases; junction bases outside the gene matches: 12. The germline gives CDR1 SGHAT, CDR2 FQNNGV. This CDR3 region has 18 residues.

The CDR3 bases are TGTGCCAGCTCACCCAATAGAGGACAGGGAGTGAACACTGAAGCTTTCTTT. The encoded protein is CASSPNRGQGVNTEAFF. The rearrangement uses TRBV18 and TRBJ1-1; TRBD1 aligns across 8 bases. The ends lost 3 bases at V and 0 bases at J; junction bases unmatched: 9. Germline CDR1 and CDR2: KGHSH and LQKENI. The CDR3 is 17 amino acids.

This chain uses TRBV24-1 with TRBJ1-5; D is unresolved. The V end was cut by 4 bases, the J end by 4 bases, with 16 bases between. This CDR3 spans 16 amino acids. Germline V gene sequence: CDR1 KGHDR, CDR2 SFDVKD. The CDR3 DNA reads as TGTGCCACCAGTGACCCCCGCGGTGGTTGGAATCAGCCCCAGCATTTT. As protein: CATSDPRGGWNQPQHF.

The gene calls are TRBV3-1 (or the pseudogene TRBV3-2) and TRBJ2-7; 8 bases agree with TRBD2. Trimming took 0 bases from V and 3 from J; bases not matched to a gene: 16. This CDR3 contains 19 residues. Germline loops: CDR1 LGHDT, CDR2 YNNKEL (reference sequence). CDR3 nucleotides: TGTGCCAGCAGCCAAGATGAAGCGGGGGACCGCCACGGCCACTACGAGCAGTACTTC. Protein: CASSQDEAGDRHGHYEQYF.

The rearrangement uses TRBV7-3 and TRBJ1-6, with D tentatively TRBD1 (5 bases). The CDR3 runs 16 residues. Trimming took 5 bases from V and 6 from J, leaving 17 bases between them. Germline CDR1 reads SGHTA; CDR2 reads FQGTGA. CDR3 amino acids: CASSPSGGGGNSPLHF. CDR3 bases: TGTGCCAGCAGCCCTTCGGGGGGGGGTGGTAATTCACCCCTCCACTTT.

The chain recombines TRBV24-1 with TRBJ2-1; 8 nucleotides agree with TRBD1. Germline V gene lookup returns CDR1 KGHDR and CDR2 SFDVKD. The J segment lost 8 bases and the V segment lost 3 bases, leaving 11 bases of the junction unmatched. This CDR3 has 16 residues. DNA for the CDR3: TGTGCCACCAGTGATACCCCCCCGGACAGGGTGCATGAGCAGTTCTTC. Translation: CATSDTPPDRVHEQFF.

The genes are TRBV9 and TRBJ2-7; 8 bases map to TRBD2. The CDR3 has 19 residues. In germline, CDR1 is SGDLS, CDR2 YYNGEE. V lost 5 bases to trimming and J lost 0 bases; unmatched junction nucleotides: 19. The CDR3 coding sequence is TGTGCCAGCAGAAGTCAACCCCACAAGCGGGAGCCTTACTCCTACGAGCAGTACTTC. It yields the protein CASRSQPHKREPYSYEQYF.

The chain employs TRBV3-1 (or the pseudogene TRBV3-2) and TRBJ2-2; 12 positions match TRBD2. The germline V gene has CDR1 LGHDT and CDR2 YNNKEL (reference sequence). V lost 5 bases to trimming and J lost 3 bases; unmatched junction nucleotides: 7. The CDR3 spans 17 residues. CDR3 sequence reads: CASSYWTSGAYTGELFF. In DNA, the CDR3 is TGTGCCAGCAGCTATTGGACTAGCGGGGCTTACACCGGGGAGCTGTTTTTT.

The rearrangement uses TRBV24-1 and TRBJ2-7; weak D call: TRBD1 (6 bases). Germline V gene data show CDR1 as KGHDR and CDR2 as SFDVKD. The CDR3 spans 12 residues. Between the trimmed V and J ends, which lost 5 bases and 3 bases, there was a span of 7 bases. The CDR3 DNA sequence: TGTGCCACCAGTGGAGGGGGCTACGAGCAGTACTTC. It specifies CATSGGGYEQYF.